The following is a T cell receptor beta chain sequence with its context. Its cognate antigen has yet to be identified. Nothing much larger sits one base from this clone, and base qualities are not available. Trimming leaves V shorter by 4 bases and J shorter by 6 bases, with the junction holding 8 bases beyond the gene matches. The CDR3 runs 16 residues from the cysteine to the phenylalanine. This entry keeps only the CDR3 DNA: 48 bases, framed from base 1. CDR1 and CDR2 (SGHRS, YFSETQ) derive from the germline V gene. The cohort consisted of fewer than 700 healthy bone marrow donors. Cohort members were all nominally healthy when sampled, although unrecorded immune exposures were likely present. The donor tested CMV seropositive and was one of the 289 seropositive cohort members. Every donor gave a peripheral blood sample, and the peripheral blood mononuclear cells from that sample were used for TCR beta sequencing. The Qiagen DNeasy Blood Extraction Kit was used to extract genomic DNA from the blood cell samples.

This specimen comes from a study of cytomegalovirus exposure and HLA in healthy donors (dated by TCRdb to 2016 to 2017). For the wider study: In an earlier analysis of some 610 of the donors, 276 Gb of sequence data and 100 million or so unique TCR beta sequences from 150 million to 200 million T cells were reported. An early release that covered around 590 HLA-typed donors contained around 300 gigabases of sequencing data and 65 million to 100 million unique TCR sequences. Of the approximately 400 genotyped donors, 65% to 90% fell in the genetic ancestry cluster associated with self-reported Caucasian donors. The study aimed to test whether cataloging public T cell receptors could reveal signatures of past pathogen exposure. The T cell repertoires of 666 subjects were profiled by immunosequencing and related to cytomegalovirus serostatus. Along with the roughly 670-subject first cohort, a separate validation cohort of more than 90 different subjects was used. The study combined high-throughput TCR immunosequencing, statistical association of individual TCRs with disease status, and machine learning to predict cytomegalovirus infection status. In a later analysis, previously published TCR beta repertoires from 600 to 850 donors were re-analyzed and high-resolution HLA genotyping was added so that TCR occurrence patterns could be studied. Rather than using new phenotypic data, the later analysis identified candidate immune exposures from TCR beta sequences and from how often those sequences occurred across donors. An earlier analysis of 587 of the donors applied high-throughput TCR beta sequencing to assess whether each TCR beta V gene segment acted as functional or pseudogenic. Alongside the repertoire data, information on donor age, sex, ethnicity and CMV serostatus was compiled. In a later genetic analysis, genome-wide SNP genotypes for about three fifths of the roughly 670 donors were used, and that subset was treated as a discovery cohort. Every discovery cohort repertoire had been produced on one sequencing platform. Class I and class II HLA loci were covered by the typing at four-digit resolution. Typing coverage varied by locus: roughly 620-630 donors for A, B, C, DRB1 and DQB1; around 560 for DQA1; over 600 for DPA1; approximately 470 for DPB1. Roughly 5 DR-DQ haplotypes were handled as single units for association and clustering, since linkage in the cohort was strong. Among around 400 genotyped donors of the cohort, an average of roughly 230,000 unique TCR beta nucleotide sequences was sequenced per donor, of which about 19% were non-productive.

Library preparation employed the immunoSEQ multiplex PCR assay. For the multiplex PCR, a mixture combining 60 forward primers for TCR Vbeta segments and 13 reverse primers for TCR Jbeta segments was used. The CDR3 region of rearranged TCR beta genes was amplified from genomic DNA by a multiplex PCR assay. Amplified TCR beta libraries were sequenced as 87-base-pair reads on the Illumina HiSeq System. Per the source publication's procedure: A later analysis tallied 75 million to 85 million unique TCR beta chains across the 666 repertoires, and approximately 9.9 million of those chains were shared by two or more donors. To remove PCR and sequencing errors, raw reads were error-corrected and collapsed into unique sequences using a nearest-neighbor algorithm that merged closely related sequences. V, D and J gene segments were assigned by aligning CDR3 sequences to IMGT reference sequences. For a sequence to be retained, at least a six-nucleotide match to both a V gene segment and a J gene segment was required. Rearrangements were classified as productive when the CDR3 lacked stop codons and remained in frame with V and J, and all other rearrangements were classified as non-productive. Following IMGT convention, CDR3 was defined as the stretch from the second conserved V-encoded cysteine to the conserved J-encoded phenylalanine. Sequences without an unambiguous match to a single V gene segment were excluded from the earlier analysis of 500 to 700 of the donors. An earlier analysis of several hundred of the donors classified V segments as functional when productive rearrangements were above 56.7% and as segregating when the standard deviation between donors was above 5%. To diagnose cytomegalovirus status from the catalog of TCR beta chain sequences, a statistical classification framework was built. In a later analysis, TCR nucleotide sequences were compared against IMGT/GENE-DB human TR gene sequences so that V and J genes could be assigned. A later analysis assigned CDR3 sequences and most-parsimonious VDJ recombination scenarios with the TCRdist pipeline. In a later analysis, each TCR beta chain was defined by its CDR3 amino acid sequence together with its V-gene family, and reads without a unique V-gene family were excluded. As a way to deal with suspected cross-contamination and a sequencing artifact, a later analysis dropped nearly 600 nucleotide sequences that were highly shared and had low generation probability. A later analysis calculated a clonal expansion index for each public chain from normalized within-repertoire ranks of inferred template counts. A later analysis computed generation probabilities with a VDJ recombination model fitted to out-of-frame rearrangements, and checked the results against IGoR. Hypergeometric tests were used in a later analysis to score TCR-TCR, TCR-HLA and TCR-CMV co-occurrence, with a repertoire-size bias correction applied to the TCR pairs. A later analysis estimated false discovery rates by permuting HLA or CMV assignments 20 times. In a later analysis, co-occurring TCRs were grouped using DBSCAN, and TCRdist sequence similarity was added for clustering within HLA-allele-positive subsets. Co-occurrence clustering excluded repertoires with fewer than 30,000 or more than 120,000 public chains, plus five with anomalous nucleotide sharing. What TCRdb holds here is the immuneACCESS table cut down to in-frame rearrangements. Part of the clones is not present; checked against another copy, under half of the missing clones reflect an unresolved V gene, and the others are unexplained. The DNA gave D and trimming, while V, J and clone size come from that table. This sample holds 90,000 to 150,000 clones; 74% were observed only once. The top ten clones comprise roughly 10% of the sample.

General conclusions and limits of the study: Most TCR sequences were seen in very few donors, while some public TCRs were found in many individuals. HLA typing was unavailable for some donors at each locus, so association tests used only the typed subset. Broadly in line with IMGT annotations, most TCR beta V segments showed up in productive rearrangements about 87% or about 30% of the time in an earlier analysis of 450 to 750 of the donors. According to the authors, the approach could potentially be generalized to other disease states and immunological phenotypes. A group of highly shared sequence variants was considered likely to be a technical artifact of the sequencing pipeline. Assigning TCR associations to individual alleles was difficult when HLA alleles, especially DR and DQ, strongly co-occurred. A total of 150 to 200 TCR beta chains were listed by the study as associated with cytomegalovirus. Compared with equally common non-associated chains, HLA-associated TCR beta chains in a later analysis were more clonally expanded and had lower generation probabilities. In a later genetic analysis, fewer N-insertions in productive TCRs were reported among donors in an Asian-associated ancestry cluster than the roughly 710-donor mean. About 17 rarely observed V segments, including chromosome 9 orphons, were excluded from the earlier analysis of several hundred of the donors because counts were too low. In both the original and validation cohorts, the classifier was reported to diagnose cytomegalovirus status with high specificity and sensitivity. A further reported finding was that TCR beta sequences accurately predicted the HLA-A and HLA-B alleles for most subjects in the first cohort. Immune exposure information for the cohort was limited to CMV serostatus. In a later analysis, the rate of TCR association differed among HLA loci, with DRB1 alleles having the most associated TCRs and HLA-C alleles having the fewest. An association between a missense DCLRE1C variant and V-gene and J-gene trimming of TCR beta chains was found in a later genetic analysis and replicated in an independent cohort. A later analysis found that most CMV-associated TCR beta chains appeared HLA-restricted, with HLA associations seemingly driven largely by CMV exposure. In a later analysis, over 15,000 TCR beta sequences were associated with specific HLA alleles at a false discovery rate of 0.05. Sequencing depth was assumed to be roughly uniform across donors in the presence/absence analyses, though that assumption may not hold. In this cohort, only TCR beta chains were sequenced, and detectable features were limited by the absence of alpha or paired-chain data. A later analysis reported that several top co-occurrence clusters appeared linked to parvovirus B19, influenza, CMV and Epstein-Barr virus. In vitro tests confirmed that three of the cytomegalovirus-associated TCR beta chains recognize cytomegalovirus antigens. Linkage disequilibrium might explain the correlated functional status among segregating V segments, but an unknown experimental factor could not be excluded. Some IMGT-functional V segments, including TRBV6-2 and TRBV6-3, could not be distinguished by the 87-base-pair reads and were therefore excluded.

What was sequenced was PBMCs. This sequence uses TRBV5-1 and TRBJ2-2; TRBD1 aligns with 11 central bases. The source is a woman between 45 and 60 years old in good health and CMV-seropositive. This receptor carries the CDR3 CASSLRDRGIPGELFF. At the DNA level, the sequence is TGCGCCAGCAGCCTTCGGGACAGGGGGATTCCCGGGGAGCTGTTTTTT.